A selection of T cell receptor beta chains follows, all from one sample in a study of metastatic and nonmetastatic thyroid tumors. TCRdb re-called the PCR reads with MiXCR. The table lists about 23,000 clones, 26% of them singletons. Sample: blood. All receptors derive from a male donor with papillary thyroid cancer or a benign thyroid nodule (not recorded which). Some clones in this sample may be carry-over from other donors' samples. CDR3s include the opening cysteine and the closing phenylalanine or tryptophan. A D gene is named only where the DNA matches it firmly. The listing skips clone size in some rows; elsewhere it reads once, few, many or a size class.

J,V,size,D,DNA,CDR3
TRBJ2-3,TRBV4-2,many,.,TGTGCCAGCAGGTACTTAGGTTCGGGGTCAGATACGCAGTATTTT,CASRYLGSGSDTQYF
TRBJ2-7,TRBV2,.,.,TGTGCCAGCAACCTGGCAGGGCCCTCCTACGAGCAGTACTTC,CASNLAGPSYEQYF
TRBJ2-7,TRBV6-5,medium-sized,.,TGTGCCAGCAGTTACTCGATTGGACTGACTTCCTACGAGCAGTACTTC,CASSYSIGLTSYEQYF
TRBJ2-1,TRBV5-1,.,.,TGCGCCAGCAGCGCCAGGACAGCAACCGACAATGAGCAGTTCTTC,CASSARTATDNEQFF
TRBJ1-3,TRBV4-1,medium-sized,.,TGCGCCAGCAGCCAAGCTGGAAACACCATATATTTT,CASSQAGNTIYF
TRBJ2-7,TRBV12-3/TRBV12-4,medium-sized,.,TGTGCCAGCAGTTTAGAACCTAATGAGCAGTACTTC,CASSLEPNEQYF
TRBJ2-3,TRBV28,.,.,TGTGCCAGCAGTCCAGGGGGGTTAGATACGCCGTATTTT,CASSPGGLDTPYF
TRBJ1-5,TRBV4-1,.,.,TGCGCCAGCAGCCAAGAACCCCCCCCCCCTTATCAGCCCCAGCATTTT,CASSQEPPPPYQPQHF
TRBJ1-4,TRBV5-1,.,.,TGCGCCAGCAGCTTGGGAGGGCGGCGTGATGAAAAACTGTTTTTT,CASSLGGRRDEKLFF
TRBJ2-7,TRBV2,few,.,TGTGCCAGCAAACAGGCGGAGGAGCAGTACTTC,CASKQAEEQYF
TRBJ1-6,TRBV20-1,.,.,.,CSSSDRARSPLHF
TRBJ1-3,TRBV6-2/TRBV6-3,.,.,TGTGCCAGCAGTTTCGGAGGAAACACCATATATTTT,CASSFGGNTIYF
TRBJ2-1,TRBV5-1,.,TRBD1,TGCGCCAGCAGCACGGGGACAGGGGGCCCCTACAATGAGCAGTTCTTC,CASSTGTGGPYNEQFF
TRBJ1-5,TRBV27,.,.,TGTGCCAGCAGGCCCCCGGGTCTAACGAATCAGCCCCAGCATTTT,CASRPPGLTNQPQHF
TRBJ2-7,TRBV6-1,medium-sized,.,TGTGCCAGCAGCCTCAGTAAATACGAGCAGTACTTC,CASSLSKYEQYF
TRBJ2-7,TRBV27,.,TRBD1,TGTGTCAGCAGGGGGCCTTCGGGCGAGCAGTACTTC,CVSRGPSGEQYF
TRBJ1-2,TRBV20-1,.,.,TGCAGTGCTAGAGGGGGGGGCGGCTACACCTTC,CSARGGGGYTF
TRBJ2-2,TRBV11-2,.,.,TGTGCCAACAGCTTACGGGGCGCCCGCACCGGGGAGCTGTTTTTT,CANSLRGARTGELFF
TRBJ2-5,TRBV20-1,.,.,TGCAGTGCTACTTCGGGGCAGGGGAAGCAGGAGACCCAGTACTTC,CSATSGQGKQETQYF
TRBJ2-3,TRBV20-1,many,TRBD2,TGCAGTGTGGCTAGCGGAGGTACAGATACGCAGTATTTT,CSVASGGTDTQYF
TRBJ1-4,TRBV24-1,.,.,TGTGCCACCAGTGATTTAACTAATGAAAAACTGTTTTTT,CATSDLTNEKLFF
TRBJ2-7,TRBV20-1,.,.,TGTAGTGATAGTGTTCCGGGAGTCTACTACGAGCAGTACTTC,CSDSVPGVYYEQYF
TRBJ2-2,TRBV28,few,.,TGTGCCAGCAGTTTAGGGGGCGCAACCGGGGAGCTGTTTTTT,CASSLGGATGELFF
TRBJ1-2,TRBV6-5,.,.,TGTGCCAGCAGTTACGCACTCCTGGGGGTCGGCTACACCTTC,CASSYALLGVGYTF
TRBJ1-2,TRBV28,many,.,TGTGCCAGCAGTCTTCGGGCCTATGGCTACACCTTC,CASSLRAYGYTF
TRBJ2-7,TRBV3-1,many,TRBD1,TGTGCCAGCAGCCAAGGGACAGGGCGGGACGAGCAGTACTTC,CASSQGTGRDEQYF
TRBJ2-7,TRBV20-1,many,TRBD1,TGCAGTGCTAGAGATTATAACCCCGTGGGAGGAGGGACAGGCTACGAGCAGTACTTC,CSARDYNPVGGGTGYEQYF
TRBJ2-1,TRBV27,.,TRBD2,TGTGCCAGCAGTTTAAAGGGCGGGAGGGCCCATCGGGAGCAGTTCTTC,CASSLKGGRAHREQFF
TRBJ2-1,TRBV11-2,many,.,TGTGCCAGCAGCCCCCAGACAGTTAATGAGCAGTTCTTC,CASSPQTVNEQFF
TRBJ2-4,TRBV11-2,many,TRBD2,TGTGCCAGCCGGGGGGAGGAAAACATTCAGTACTTC,CASRGEENIQYF
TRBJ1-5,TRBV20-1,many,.,TGCAGTGCGCTCCCGGGGGCCAGCGGCAATCAGCCCCAGCATTTT,CSALPGASGNQPQHF
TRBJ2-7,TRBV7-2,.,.,TGTGCCAGCAGCTTAGTAGAGACAGATTCCTACGAGCAGTACTTC,CASSLVETDSYEQYF
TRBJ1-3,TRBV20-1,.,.,TGCAGTGCTAGGATCCGAGGGTACCCCATATATTTT,CSARIRGYPIYF